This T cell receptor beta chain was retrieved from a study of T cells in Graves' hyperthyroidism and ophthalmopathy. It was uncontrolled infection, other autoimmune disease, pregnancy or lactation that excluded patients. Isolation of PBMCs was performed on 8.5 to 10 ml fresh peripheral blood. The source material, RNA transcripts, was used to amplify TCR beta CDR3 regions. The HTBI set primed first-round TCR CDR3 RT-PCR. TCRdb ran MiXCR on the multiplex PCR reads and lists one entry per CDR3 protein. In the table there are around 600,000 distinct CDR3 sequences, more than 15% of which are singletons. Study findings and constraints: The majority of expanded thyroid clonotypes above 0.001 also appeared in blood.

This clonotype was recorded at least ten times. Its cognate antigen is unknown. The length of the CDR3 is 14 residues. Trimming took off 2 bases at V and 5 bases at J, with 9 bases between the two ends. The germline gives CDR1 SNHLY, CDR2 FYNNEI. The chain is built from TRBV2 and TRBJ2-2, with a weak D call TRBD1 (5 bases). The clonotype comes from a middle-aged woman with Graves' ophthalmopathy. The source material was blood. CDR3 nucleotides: TGTGCCAGCAGTGAAACCAGGGCTACCGGGGAGCTGTTTTTT. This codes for CASSETRATGELFF.